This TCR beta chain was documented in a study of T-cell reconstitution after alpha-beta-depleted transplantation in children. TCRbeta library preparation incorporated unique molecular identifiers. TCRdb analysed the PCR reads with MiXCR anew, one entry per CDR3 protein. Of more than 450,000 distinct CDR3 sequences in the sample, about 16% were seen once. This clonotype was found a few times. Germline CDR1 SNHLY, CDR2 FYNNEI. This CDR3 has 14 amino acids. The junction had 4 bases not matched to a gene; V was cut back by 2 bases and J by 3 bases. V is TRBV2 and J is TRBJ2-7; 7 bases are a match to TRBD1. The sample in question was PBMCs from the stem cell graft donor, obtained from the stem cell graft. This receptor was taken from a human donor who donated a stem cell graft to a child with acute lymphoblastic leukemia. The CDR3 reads CASSEQGVGYEQYF. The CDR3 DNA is TGTGCCAGCAGTGAACAGGGGGTCGGCTACGAGCAGTACTTC.